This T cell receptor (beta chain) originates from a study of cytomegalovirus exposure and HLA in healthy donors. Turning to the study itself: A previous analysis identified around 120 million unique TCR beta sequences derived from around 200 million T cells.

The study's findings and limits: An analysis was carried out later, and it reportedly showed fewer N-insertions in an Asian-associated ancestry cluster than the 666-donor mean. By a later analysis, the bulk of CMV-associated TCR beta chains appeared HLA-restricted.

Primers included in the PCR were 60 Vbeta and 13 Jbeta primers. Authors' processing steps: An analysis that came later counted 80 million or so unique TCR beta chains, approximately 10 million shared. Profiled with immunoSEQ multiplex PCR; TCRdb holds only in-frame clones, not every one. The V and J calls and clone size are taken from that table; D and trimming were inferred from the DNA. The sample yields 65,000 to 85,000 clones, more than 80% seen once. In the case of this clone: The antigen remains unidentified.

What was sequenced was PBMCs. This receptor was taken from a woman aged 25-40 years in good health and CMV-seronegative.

The CDR3 DNA follows: TGTGCCAGCAGCCTAACAGGGGGAGATCAGCCCCAGCATTTT. Amino acids: CASSLTGGDQPQHF. The J gene is TRBJ1-5, the V gene TRBV5-6; 8 bases agree with TRBD1. The CDR3 extends over 14 amino acids. V lost 4 bases and J lost 5; bases outside the gene matches: 5. Looked up from germline, CDR1 is SGHDT and CDR2 is YYEEEE.